The clone carrying this T cell receptor beta chain was observed a handful of times. Its cognate antigen is unknown. The germline gives CDR1 MGHRA, CDR2 YSYEKL. CDR3 length equals 19 residues. V lost 0 bases and J lost 4; bases outside the gene matches: 12. TCRdb analysed the 5' RACE reads with MiXCR anew, one entry per CDR3 protein. Of hundreds of thousands of distinct CDR3 sequences in the sample, around 20% were seen once. This sample is drawn from a study of T cells after yellow fever vaccination. Study summary: With SMART-Seq v4 Ultra Low Input, the fractions containing low cell numbers were prepared. Broader study findings: The secondary T-cell response peaked on day 5, not day 15, but was weaker. FACS-sorted repertoires could harbor abundant contaminating bulk-population clonotypes.

The source was PBMCs, collected before the yellow fever booster vaccination. This receptor was taken from a man in his late teens or twenties who received the YFV17D yellow fever vaccine. The J gene is TRBJ2-3, the V gene TRBV4-1; 11 positions match TRBD2. The CDR3 region is CASSQDRWASGGKADTQYF. The CDR3 region has the DNA TGCGCCAGCAGCCAAGATAGATGGGCTAGCGGGGGGAAGGCAGATACGCAGTATTTT.